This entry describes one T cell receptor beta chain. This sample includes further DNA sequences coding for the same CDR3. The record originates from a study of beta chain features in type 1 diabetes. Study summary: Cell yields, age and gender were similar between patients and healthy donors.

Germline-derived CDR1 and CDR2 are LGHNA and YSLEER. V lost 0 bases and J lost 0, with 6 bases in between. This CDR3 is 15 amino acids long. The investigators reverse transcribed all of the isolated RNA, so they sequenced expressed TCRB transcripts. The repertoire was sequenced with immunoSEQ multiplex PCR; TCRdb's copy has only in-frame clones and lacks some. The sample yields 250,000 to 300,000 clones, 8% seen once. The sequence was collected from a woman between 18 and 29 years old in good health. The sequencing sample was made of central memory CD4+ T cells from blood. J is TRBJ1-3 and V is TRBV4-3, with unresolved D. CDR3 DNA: TGCGCCAGCAGCCAAGATGCCAGCTCTGGAAACACCATATATTTT. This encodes CASSQDASSGNTIYF.